The present T cell receptor beta chain was sequenced within a study of blood T cell repertoires in COVID-19. Per the original methods: How many nucleated cells were present was estimated from reference gene primer amplification. Assay used: immunoSEQ multiplex PCR; TCRdb lists only in-frame clones, some missing. V and J calls plus clone size are reproduced from that table; the DNA served to infer D and trimming. The sample has 190,000 or so clones; roughly 90% are singletons. The V end was cut by 11 bases, the J end by 5 bases, with 13 bases between. Germline loops: CDR1 MGHDK, CDR2 SYGVNS. The CDR3 extends over 12 amino acids. A single count supports this clone.

This sequence joins TRBV25-1 and TRBJ1-5, with D maybe TRBD1 (6 bases). Sequencing input: PBMCs or T cells enriched from blood (not recorded which). The receptor was isolated from a woman aged 18-29 years who had recovered from COVID-19. The CDR3, as DNA: TGTGCCTGTGGGCAGGGGTATCAGCCCCAGCATTTT. Protein product: CACGQGYQPQHF.